This T cell receptor beta chain was documented in a study of radiotherapy plus CTLA-4 blockade in lung cancer. Generated by immunoSEQ multiplex PCR, the TCRdb table keeps only in-frame clones and is missing some. Of 12,000 to 15,000 clones in the sample, 55% to 80% were seen once. The germline gives CDR1 MNHNS, CDR2 SASEGT. CDR3 length: 16 amino acids. V gave up 4 bases and J gave up 0 bases; unmatched junction bases: 2. The rearrangement uses TRBV6-1 and TRBJ2-3; TRBD2 agrees at 12 bases. The receptor was derived from a human donor with non-small cell lung cancer whose response to radiotherapy plus ipilimumab could not be evaluated. Sequenced here: peripheral blood, sampled from a patient treated with radiotherapy plus ipilimumab. CDR3 sequence: CASSGLAGASTDTQYF. CDR3 nucleotides: TGTGCCAGCAGTGGACTAGCGGGGGCGAGCACAGATACGCAGTATTTT.